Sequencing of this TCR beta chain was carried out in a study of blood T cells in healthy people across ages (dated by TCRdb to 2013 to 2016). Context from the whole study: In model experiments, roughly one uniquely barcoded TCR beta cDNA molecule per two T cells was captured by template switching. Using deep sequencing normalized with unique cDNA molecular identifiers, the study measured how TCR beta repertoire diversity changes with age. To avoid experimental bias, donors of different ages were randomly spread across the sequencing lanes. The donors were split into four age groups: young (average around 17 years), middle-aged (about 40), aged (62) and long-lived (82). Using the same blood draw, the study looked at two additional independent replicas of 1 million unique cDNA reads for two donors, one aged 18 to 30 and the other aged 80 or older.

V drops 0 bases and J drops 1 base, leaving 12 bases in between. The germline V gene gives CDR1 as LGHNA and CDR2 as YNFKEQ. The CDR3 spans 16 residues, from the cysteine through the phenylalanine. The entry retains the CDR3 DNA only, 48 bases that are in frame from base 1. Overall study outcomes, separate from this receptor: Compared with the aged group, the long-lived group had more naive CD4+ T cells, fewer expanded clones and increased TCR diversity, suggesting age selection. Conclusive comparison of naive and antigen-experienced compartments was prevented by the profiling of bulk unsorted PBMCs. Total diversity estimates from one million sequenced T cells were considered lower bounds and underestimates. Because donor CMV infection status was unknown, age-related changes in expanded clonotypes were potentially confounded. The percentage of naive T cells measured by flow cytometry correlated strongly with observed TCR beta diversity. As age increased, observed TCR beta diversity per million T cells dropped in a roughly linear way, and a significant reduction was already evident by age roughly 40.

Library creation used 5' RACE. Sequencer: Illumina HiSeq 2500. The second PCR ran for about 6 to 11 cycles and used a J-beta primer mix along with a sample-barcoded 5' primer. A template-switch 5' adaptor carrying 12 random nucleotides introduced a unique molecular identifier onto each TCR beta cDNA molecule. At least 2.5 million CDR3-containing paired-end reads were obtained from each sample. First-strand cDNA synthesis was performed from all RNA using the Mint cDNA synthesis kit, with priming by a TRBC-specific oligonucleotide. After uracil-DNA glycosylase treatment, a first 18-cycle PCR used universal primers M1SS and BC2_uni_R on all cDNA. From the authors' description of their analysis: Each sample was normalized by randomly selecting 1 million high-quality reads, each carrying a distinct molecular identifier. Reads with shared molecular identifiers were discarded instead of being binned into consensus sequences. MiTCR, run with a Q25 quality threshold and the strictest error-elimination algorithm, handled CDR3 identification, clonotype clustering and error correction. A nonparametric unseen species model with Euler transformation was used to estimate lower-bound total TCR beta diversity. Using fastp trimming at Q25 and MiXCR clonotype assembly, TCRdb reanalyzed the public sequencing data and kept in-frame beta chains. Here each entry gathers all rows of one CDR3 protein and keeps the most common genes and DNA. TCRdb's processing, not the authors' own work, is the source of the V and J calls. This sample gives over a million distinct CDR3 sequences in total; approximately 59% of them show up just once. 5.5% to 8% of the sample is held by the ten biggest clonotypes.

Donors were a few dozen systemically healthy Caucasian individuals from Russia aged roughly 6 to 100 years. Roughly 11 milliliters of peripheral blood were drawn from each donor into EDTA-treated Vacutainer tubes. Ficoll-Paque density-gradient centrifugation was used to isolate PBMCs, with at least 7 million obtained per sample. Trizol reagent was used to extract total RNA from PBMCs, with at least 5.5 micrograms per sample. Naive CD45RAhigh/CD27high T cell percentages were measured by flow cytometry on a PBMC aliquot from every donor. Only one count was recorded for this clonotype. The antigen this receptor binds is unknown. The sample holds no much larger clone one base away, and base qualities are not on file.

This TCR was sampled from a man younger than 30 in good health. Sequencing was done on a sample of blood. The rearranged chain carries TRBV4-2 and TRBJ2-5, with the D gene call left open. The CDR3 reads CASSQEQGSTQETQYF. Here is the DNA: TGTGCCAGCAGCCAAGAACAAGGAAGTACCCAAGAGACCCAGTACTTC.